This T cell receptor beta chain came from a study of T cells in women clearing cervical HPV infection. Germline-derived CDR1 and CDR2 are DFQATT and SNEGSKA (reference sequence). The CDR3 is 14 residues long. V was clipped by 6 bases and J by 4 bases; unmatched bases: 5. Points on this clone: The read terminates 3 residues ahead of where the CDR3 ends, so the germline J gene completes it. This specimen includes other DNA sequences encoding the same CDR3.

Generated by immunoSEQ multiplex PCR, the TCRdb table keeps only in-frame clones and is missing some. Reported are approximately 34,000 clones; the ten largest clones contain approximately 6.6%. The V gene is TRBV20-1, the J gene TRBJ2-1; 11 bases are a match to TRBD2. Material for sequencing was blood buffy coat. This TCR was sampled from a woman aged 18-70 years with a cervical HPV16 infection that either progressed to CIN3+ or cleared (not recorded which). CDR3 loop: CSAPTSGIYNEQFF. The CDR3 bases that were read are TGCAGTGCCCCGACTAGCGGGATATACAATGAG.